This TCR beta chain was recovered during a study of T cell repertoires in cytomegalovirus infection. Across the study: Both recently identified HLA-C-restricted and well-studied HLA-B-restricted CMV epitopes were used in the study. Shared public TCR beta signatures pointed to both CMV infection and a matching HLA type.

Using its own MiXCR run on the reads, TCRdb lists one record per CDR3 protein. The table includes some 50,000 distinct CDR3 sequences, 20% to 25% detected once. There are 16 residues in the CDR3. Between the trimmed V and J ends, which lost 5 bases and 2 bases, there was a span of 19 bases. Points on this clonotype: Its target is not known.

Overall study findings and caveats: What dominated the ex vivo response were HLA-C-restricted CMV-specific TCR beta clonotypes. Cumulative frequency of public TCR beta families picked out carriers of CMV plus the relevant HLA.

This sequence joins TRBV12-3 or TRBV12-4 and TRBJ2-7; tentative D call: TRBD2 (6 bases). The TCR was taken from a human donor in good health (CMV status not recorded). Some clones in this sample may be carry-over from other donors' samples. Here the sequenced sample was CD8+ T cells from cultured PBMCs, taken from culture after CMV antigen stimulation. CDR3 DNA: TGTGCCAGCAGTCAGAAGTTGCGGGACGGGACCTACGAGCAGTACTTC. Translating it yields CASSQKLRDGTYEQYF.